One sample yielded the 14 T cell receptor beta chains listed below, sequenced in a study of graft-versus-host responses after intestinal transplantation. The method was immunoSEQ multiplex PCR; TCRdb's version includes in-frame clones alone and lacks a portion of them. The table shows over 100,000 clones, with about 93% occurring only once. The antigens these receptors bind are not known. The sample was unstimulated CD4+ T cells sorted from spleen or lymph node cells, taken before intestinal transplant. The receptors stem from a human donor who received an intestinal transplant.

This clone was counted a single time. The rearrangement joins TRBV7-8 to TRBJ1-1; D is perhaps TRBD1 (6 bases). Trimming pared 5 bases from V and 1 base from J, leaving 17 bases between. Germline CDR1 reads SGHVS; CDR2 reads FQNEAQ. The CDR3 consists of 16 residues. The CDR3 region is CASSGIPGHENTEAFF. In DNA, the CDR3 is TGTGCCAGCAGCGGGATACCGGGACACGAGAACACTGAAGCTTTCTTT. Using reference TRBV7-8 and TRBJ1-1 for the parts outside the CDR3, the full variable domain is GAGVSQSPRYKVAKRGQDVALRCDPISGHVSLFWYQQALGQGPEFLTYFQNEAQLDKSGLPSDRFFAERPEGSVSTLKIQRTQQEDSAVYLCASSGIPGHENTEAFFGQGTRLTVV.

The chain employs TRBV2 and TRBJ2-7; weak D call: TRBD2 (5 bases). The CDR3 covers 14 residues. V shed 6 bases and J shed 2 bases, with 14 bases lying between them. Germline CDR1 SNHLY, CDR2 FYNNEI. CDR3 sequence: CASRRTPQPYEQYF. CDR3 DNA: TGTGCCAGCAGAAGGACTCCGCAACCCTACGAGCAGTACTTC.

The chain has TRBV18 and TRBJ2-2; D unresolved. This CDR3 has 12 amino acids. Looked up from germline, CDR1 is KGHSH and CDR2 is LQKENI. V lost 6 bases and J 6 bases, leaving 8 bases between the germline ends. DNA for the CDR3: TGTGCCAGCTCTCTCAATCCCGGGGAGCTGTTTTTT. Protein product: CASSLNPGELFF.

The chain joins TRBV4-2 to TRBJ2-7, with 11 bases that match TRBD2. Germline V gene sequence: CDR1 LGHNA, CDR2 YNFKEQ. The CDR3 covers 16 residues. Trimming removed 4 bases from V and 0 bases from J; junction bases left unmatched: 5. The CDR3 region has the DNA TGTGCCAGCAGCCCTAGCGGGACTAGCGGCTCCTACGAGCAGTACTTC. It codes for CASSPSGTSGSYEQYF.

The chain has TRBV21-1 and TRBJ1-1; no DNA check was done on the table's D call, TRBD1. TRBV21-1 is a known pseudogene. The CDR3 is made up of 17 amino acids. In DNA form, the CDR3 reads TGTGCCAGCAGCAAAGGGGGCTCCCCCGAGGTTAACACTGAAGCTTTCTTT. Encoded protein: CASSKGGSPEVNTEAFF.

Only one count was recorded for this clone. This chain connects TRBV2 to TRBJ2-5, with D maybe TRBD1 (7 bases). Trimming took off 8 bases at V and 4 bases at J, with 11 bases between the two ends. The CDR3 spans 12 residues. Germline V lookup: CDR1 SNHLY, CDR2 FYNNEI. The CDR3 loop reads CASRQGGETQYF. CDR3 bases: TGTGCCAGCCGGCAGGGGGGAGAGACCCAGTACTTC.

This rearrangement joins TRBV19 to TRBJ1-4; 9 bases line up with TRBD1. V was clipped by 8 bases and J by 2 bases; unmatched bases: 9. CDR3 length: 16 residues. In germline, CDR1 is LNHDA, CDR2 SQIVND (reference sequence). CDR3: CASARDRVGTNEKLFF. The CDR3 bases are TGTGCCAGTGCCCGGGACAGGGTAGGGACTAATGAAAAACTGTTTTTT.

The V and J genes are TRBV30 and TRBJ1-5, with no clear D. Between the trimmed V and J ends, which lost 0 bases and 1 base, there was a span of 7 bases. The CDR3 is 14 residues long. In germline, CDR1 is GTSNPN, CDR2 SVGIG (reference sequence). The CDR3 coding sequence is TGTGCCTGGAGTGTAATGGAGAGCAATCAGCCCCAGCATTTT. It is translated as CAWSVMESNQPQHF.

The CDR3 spells CASSTTTGGLQPQHF. Here the CDR3 DNA reads TGTGCCAGCAGTACCACCACAGGGGGCCTTCAGCCCCAGCATTTT. V gene TRBV27 combines with J gene TRBJ1-5; 9 positions match TRBD1. The CDR3 is 15 residues long. The junction had 8 bases not matched to a gene; V was cut back by 5 bases and J by 6 bases. From germline, CDR1 is MNHEY and CDR2 SMNVEV (reference sequence).

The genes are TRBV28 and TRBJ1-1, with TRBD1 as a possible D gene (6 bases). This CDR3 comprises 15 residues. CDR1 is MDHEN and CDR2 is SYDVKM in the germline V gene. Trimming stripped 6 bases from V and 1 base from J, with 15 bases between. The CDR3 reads CASREHRVWNTEAFF. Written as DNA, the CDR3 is TGTGCCAGCAGGGAACACAGGGTATGGAACACTGAAGCTTTCTTT.

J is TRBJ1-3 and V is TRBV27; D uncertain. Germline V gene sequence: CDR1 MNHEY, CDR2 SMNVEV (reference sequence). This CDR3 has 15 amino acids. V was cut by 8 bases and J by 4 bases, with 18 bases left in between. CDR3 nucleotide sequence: TGTGCCAGCTCCAGTGATGGATTTGTAGGAAACACCATATATTTT. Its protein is CASSSDGFVGNTIYF.

As DNA, the CDR3 is TGTGCCAGCAAACAACAGGACACTGAAGCTTTCTTT. This codes for CASKQQDTEAFF. The chain employs TRBV5-4 and TRBJ1-1; D perhaps matches TRBD1 (5 bases). This CDR3 contains 12 residues. Germline assignment: CDR1 SGHNT and CDR2 YYREEE (reference sequence). Trimming removed 6 bases from V and 3 bases from J, with 9 bases in between.

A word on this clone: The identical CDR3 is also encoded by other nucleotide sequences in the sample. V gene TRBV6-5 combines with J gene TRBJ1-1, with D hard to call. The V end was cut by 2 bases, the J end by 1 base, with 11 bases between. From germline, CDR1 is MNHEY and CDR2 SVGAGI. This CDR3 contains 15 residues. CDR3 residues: CASSYMAKGNTEAFF. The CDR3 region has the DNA TGTGCCAGCAGTTACATGGCCAAAGGGAACACTGAAGCTTTCTTT.

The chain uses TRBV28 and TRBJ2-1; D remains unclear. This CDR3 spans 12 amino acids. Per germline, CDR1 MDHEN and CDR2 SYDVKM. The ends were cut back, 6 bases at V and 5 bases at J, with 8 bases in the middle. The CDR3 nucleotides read TGTGCCAGCAGCCTTCTAAACAATGAGCAGTTCTTC. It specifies CASSLLNNEQFF.